One T cell receptor (beta chain) is described in this entry. This CDR3 has 16 amino acids. Germline CDR1 SGHRS, CDR2 YFSETQ. Trimming removed 5 bases from V and 3 bases from J, with 20 bases in between. Clones were sequenced by immunoSEQ multiplex PCR, and TCRdb holds only the in-frame ones, with some missing. The repertoire consists of a few hundred thousand clones, with about 86% occurring once and the leading ten covering 1.2%. This entry belongs to a study of blood T cell repertoires in COVID-19. The chain employs TRBV5-1 and TRBJ1-1, with D possibly being TRBD1 (6 bases). Sequences were obtained from peripheral blood. The clonotype comes from a woman aged 50 to 65 with acute or convalescent COVID-19. The CDR3 DNA reads TGCGCCAGCAGTATGGGGGCCTCTTCAGGGGACACTGAAGCTTTCTTT. Translation gives CASSMGASSGDTEAFF.